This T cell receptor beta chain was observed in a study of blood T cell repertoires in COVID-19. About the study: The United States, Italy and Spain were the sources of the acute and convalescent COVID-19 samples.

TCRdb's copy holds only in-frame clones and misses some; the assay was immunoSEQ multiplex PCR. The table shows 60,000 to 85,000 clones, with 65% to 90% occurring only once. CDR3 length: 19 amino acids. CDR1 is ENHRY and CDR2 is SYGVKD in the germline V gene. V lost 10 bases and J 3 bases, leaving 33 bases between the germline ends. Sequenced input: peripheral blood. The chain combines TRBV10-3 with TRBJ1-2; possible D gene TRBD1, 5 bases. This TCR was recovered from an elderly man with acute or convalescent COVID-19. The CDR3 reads CATHAYAILRDGSYYGYTF. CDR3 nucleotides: TGTGCCACCCATGCATACGCTATATTGCGGGACGGCTCCTACTATGGCTACACCTTC.